The 3 T cell receptor beta chains in this list originate from one sample, sequenced in a study of Ad26.COV2.S vaccination and SARS-CoV-2 variants. This table comes from immunoSEQ multiplex PCR, and its TCRdb copy is limited to in-frame clones, with some not included. The sample yields around 450,000 clones, about 92% seen once. Treatment: approximately 18 received Ad26.COV2.S at low or high dose, single or two shots; about five received placebo; per-sample allocation not given. The investigators took samples on day 63 after the first vaccine or placebo injection. The sample consisted of peripheral blood, taken in a trial of Ad26.COV2.S vaccine versus placebo. The receptor set was obtained from a person between 18 and 65 years old who received the Ad26.COV2.S COVID-19 vaccine or a placebo.

The chain joins TRBV28 to TRBJ1-5, with 9 bases that match TRBD1. There are 15 residues in the CDR3. The V and J ends lost 6 bases and 6 bases, in that order; junction bases with no gene match: 9. Germline V lookup: CDR1 MDHEN, CDR2 SYDVKM. As DNA, the CDR3 is TGTGCCAGCAGGAACCGGGACAGGGTTAGTCAGCCCCAGCATTTT. It translates to CASRNRDRVSQPQHF.

The V call is TRBV10-3, the J call TRBJ2-5, with D possibly TRBD2 on 5 matching bases. Germline V gives CDR1 ENHRY, CDR2 SYGVKD. V shed 3 bases and J shed 4 bases, with 6 bases lying between them. The CDR3 runs to 12 residues. The CDR3 DNA reads as TGTGCCATCAGTGATCGGGGAGAGACCCAGTACTTC. As protein: CAISDRGETQYF.

With regard to this clone: The sample holds other DNA sequences that translate to the same CDR3. The V and J genes are TRBV27 and TRBJ1-5; unclear D gene. CDR1 and CDR2 (germline): MNHEY, SMNVEV (reference sequence). The CDR3 is 13 amino acids. The ends were cut back, 2 bases at V and 4 bases at J, with 6 bases in the middle. CDR3 protein: CASSLAENQPQHF. CDR3 coding DNA: TGTGCCAGCAGTTTAGCGGAGAATCAGCCCCAGCATTTT.